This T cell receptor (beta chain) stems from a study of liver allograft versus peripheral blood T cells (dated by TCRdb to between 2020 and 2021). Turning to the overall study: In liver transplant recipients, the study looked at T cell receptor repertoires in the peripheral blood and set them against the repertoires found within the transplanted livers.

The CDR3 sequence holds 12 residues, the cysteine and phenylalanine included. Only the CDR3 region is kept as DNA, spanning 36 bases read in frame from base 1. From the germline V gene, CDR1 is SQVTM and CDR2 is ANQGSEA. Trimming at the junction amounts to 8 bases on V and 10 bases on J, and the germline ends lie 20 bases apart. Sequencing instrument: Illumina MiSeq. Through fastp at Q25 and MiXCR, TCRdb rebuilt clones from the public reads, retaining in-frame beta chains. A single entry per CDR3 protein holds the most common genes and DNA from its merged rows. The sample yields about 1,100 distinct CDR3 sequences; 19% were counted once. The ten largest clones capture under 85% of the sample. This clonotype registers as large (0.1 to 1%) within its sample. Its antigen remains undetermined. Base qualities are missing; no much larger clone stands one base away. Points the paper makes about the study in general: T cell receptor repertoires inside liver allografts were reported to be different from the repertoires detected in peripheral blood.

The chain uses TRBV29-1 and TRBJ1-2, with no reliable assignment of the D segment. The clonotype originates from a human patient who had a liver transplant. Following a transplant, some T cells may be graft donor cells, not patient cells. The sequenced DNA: TGCAGCTACTACGCGGAGCGCGGTGTCTACACCTTC. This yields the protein CSYYAERGVYTF.